These 23 T cell receptor beta chains were all obtained from the same sample, sequenced in a study of regulatory T cells in long-lasting Graves disease. According to the study, TCR beta libraries were built with iRepertoire HTBI primers and CDR3-region Arm-PCR. In TCRdb, the multiplex PCR reads were re-called with MiXCR into one record per CDR3 protein. This sample has roughly 410,000 distinct CDR3 sequences, with about 15% found just once. Time point here: newly diagnosed GD, antithyroid drugs for less than 3 months. Extracted PBMC RNA gave rise to the TCR library. The same data also went into a second study, on T cells in Graves' hyperthyroidism and ophthalmopathy.

The specimen comprised peripheral blood mononuclear cells (PBMCs), sampled at new diagnosis, from a patient treated with antithyroid drugs. These receptors came from a woman aged 40 to 49 with Graves disease.

The table lists this clonotype with many counts. The chain combines TRBV20-1 with TRBJ2-7; D gene uncertain. Trimming took 1 base from V and 3 from J, leaving 4 bases between them. CDR3 size: 11 residues. Per germline, CDR1 DFQATT and CDR2 SNEGSKA (reference sequence). The CDR3: CSARGDYEQYF. The DNA for the CDR3 is TGCAGTGCTAGAGGCGACTACGAGCAGTACTTC.

This clonotype was seen ten or more times. This chain links TRBV6-1 with TRBJ1-5; D is undetermined. Deletions cut 2 bases from V and 1 base from J, with 15 bases between. Germline V gene lookup returns CDR1 MNHNS and CDR2 SASEGT. The CDR3 totals 17 residues. Written as DNA, the CDR3 is TGTGCCAGCAGTGAAAGGGTACCGGGCCTCAGCAATCAGCCCCAGCATTTT. As protein: CASSERVPGLSNQPQHF.

This clonotype was counted many times. V is TRBV2 and J is TRBJ2-3; D remains unclear. The V end lost 7 bases, the J end lost 6 bases, and 14 bases lay between the germline ends. CDR1 SNHLY and CDR2 FYNNEI come from the germline V gene. The CDR3 runs 13 residues. The CDR3 here is CASTMGIEDTQYF. CDR3 bases: TGTGCCAGCACAATGGGTATTGAGGATACGCAGTATTTT.

This clonotype occurred a few times. The chain joins TRBV19 to TRBJ2-5; the D gene is possibly TRBD2 (5 bases). This CDR3 region has 11 residues. The V gene lost 5 bases and the J gene lost 7 bases, with 8 bases spanning the gap. Germline-derived CDR1 and CDR2 are LNHDA and SQIVND (reference sequence). The CDR3 region has the DNA TGTGCCAGTAGTTCGGGGTCGACCCAGTACTTC. Its translation: CASSSGSTQYF. Filled out from reference TRBV19 and TRBJ2-5, the complete variable domain reads DGGITQSPKYLFRKEGQNVTLSCEQNLNHDAMYWYRQDPGQGLRLIYYSQIVNDFQKGDIAEGYSVSREKKESFPLTVTSAQKNPTAFYLCASSSGSTQYFGPGTRLLVL.

A remark on this clonotype: Lacking the conserved final phenylalanine or tryptophan, this CDR3 likely reflects a read error. Because the CDR3's place on the DNA is in doubt, the DNA is left out and the CDR3 is given as listed by TCRdb. The rearrangement links TRBV28 to TRBJ2-3; the tabulated D call, TRBD1, remains unverified against the DNA. The CDR3 is 17 residues long, ends included. CDR1 is MDHEN and CDR2 is SYDVKM in the germline V gene. CDR3 region: CASSSGQGSSSPLHFGI.

There are a few counts of this clonotype. The J gene is TRBJ2-5, the V gene TRBV29-1; 8 bases align to TRBD1. Per germline, CDR1 SQVTM and CDR2 ANQGSEA. Trimming at V came to 8 bases and at J to 4 bases, leaving 9 bases not matched to a gene. CDR3 length: 13 residues. The CDR3: CSQDRELSETQYF. Written as DNA, the CDR3 is TGCAGCCAGGACAGGGAATTATCAGAGACCCAGTACTTC.

This clonotype was found a few times. The J gene is TRBJ2-2, the V gene TRBV10-3, with 7 bases matching TRBD1. CDR3 length equals 16 residues. Germline lookup yields CDR1 ENHRY and CDR2 SYGVKD. The ends lost 0 bases at V and 0 bases at J; junction bases unmatched: 1. The CDR3 region is CAISESGTANTGELFF. In DNA form, the CDR3 reads TGTGCCATCAGTGAGTCCGGGACAGCGAACACCGGGGAGCTGTTTTTT.

This sequence joins TRBV20-1 and TRBJ1-5; no clear D. CDR3 length: 12 residues. V gave up 0 bases and J gave up 4 bases, with 4 bases separating them. Looked up from germline, CDR1 is DFQATT and CDR2 is SNEGSKA (reference sequence). CDR3 nucleotides: TGCAGTGCTAGAGATAAGAATCAGCCCCAGCATTTT. Translated: CSARDKNQPQHF.

The chain combines TRBV12-3 or TRBV12-4 with TRBJ2-4; tentatively, D is TRBD1 (5 bases). The CDR3 is 15 amino acids. Trimming pared 4 bases from V and 2 bases from J, leaving 12 bases between. The CDR3 DNA reads TGTGCCAGCAGTTCTCAGACAGACCCCAAAAACATTCAGTACTTC. The encoded protein is CASSSQTDPKNIQYF.

This chain connects TRBV6-2 or TRBV6-3 to TRBJ2-1; 7 bases agree with TRBD2. CDR1 is MNHEY and CDR2 is SVGEGT in the germline V gene. Losses at the gene ends were 6 bases for V and 6 bases for J; bases not matched to a gene: 11. The CDR3 contains 15 residues. CDR3 coding DNA: TGTGCCAGCAGCCCGGGGGGAGGGCCTGGCAATGAGCAGTTCTTC. The encoded protein is CASSPGGGPGNEQFF.

This clonotype was seen only a few times. At one end, the junction sequence differs from germline, possibly due to a read error. The V and J genes are TRBV11-2 and TRBJ2-7; D might be TRBD1 or TRBD2, each matching 8 bases. The CDR3 has 16 amino acids. Germline CDR1 is SGHAT and CDR2 is FQNNGV. The CDR3 loop reads CASSHGRGRTGLEQYF. CDR3 in DNA: TGCGCCAGCAGCCACGGGAGGGGTCGGACAGGGCTTGAGCAGTACTTC.

This clonotype was seen many times. The V call is TRBV12-3 or TRBV12-4, the J call TRBJ2-2; 7 nucleotides match TRBD1. J gave up 0 bases and V 6 bases, and 4 bases lay outside the gene matches. The CDR3 loop spans 15 amino acids. This CDR3 is CASRGGLANTGELFF. DNA of the CDR3: TGTGCCAGCAGAGGGGGCCTCGCGAACACCGGGGAGCTGTTTTTT.

This clonotype was recorded at least ten times. The CDR3 reads CASSKRTGGTTGELFF. DNA of the CDR3: TGTGCCAGCAGCAAAAGGACAGGGGGTACCACCGGGGAGCTGTTTTTT. V usage is TRBV7-6 and J usage is TRBJ2-2, with 10 bases matching TRBD1. The length of the CDR3 is 16 residues. Trimming removed 5 bases from V and 4 bases from J; junction bases left unmatched: 7. Per germline, CDR1 SGHVS and CDR2 FNYEAQ.

This clonotype was found many times. This chain links TRBV15 with TRBJ2-1; perhaps TRBD2 as D (6 bases). Trimming pared 2 bases from V and 2 bases from J, leaving 19 bases between. CDR3 size: 18 residues. CDR1 LNHNV and CDR2 YYDKDF come from the germline V gene (reference sequence). The CDR3 DNA reads as TGTGCCACCAGCAGAACAACTAGCCACGGTTCCGCCTACAATGAGCAGTTCTTC. This gives the protein CATSRTTSHGSAYNEQFF. Combining the CDR3 with reference TRBV15 and TRBJ2-1 gives the whole variable domain DAMVIQNPRYQVTQFGKPVTLSCSQTLNHNVMYWYQQKSSQAPKLLFHYYDKDFNNEADTPDNFQSRRPNTSFCFLDIRSPGLGDTAMYLCATSRTTSHGSAYNEQFFGPGTRLTVL.

This clonotype was picked up many times. The genes are TRBV12-3 or TRBV12-4 and TRBJ1-2; no clear D gene. CDR3 length: 13 amino acids. V gave up 7 bases and J gave up 2 bases, with 11 bases separating them. CDR3 sequence: CASNSGQNYGYTF. CDR3 coding DNA: TGTGCCAGCAATTCAGGCCAGAACTATGGCTACACCTTC.

This clonotype was seen a few times. V and J are TRBV19 and TRBJ2-1; possibly TRBD1 for D (5 bases). The CDR3 runs 14 residues. In germline, CDR1 is LNHDA, CDR2 SQIVND (reference sequence). V lost 6 bases to trimming and J lost 8 bases, with 17 bases between them. The CDR3 is CASRATLGVHEQFF. The CDR3 coding sequence is TGTGCCAGTAGGGCGACTCTAGGGGTACATGAGCAGTTCTTC.

This rearrangement joins TRBV9 to TRBJ2-2; possibly TRBD1 for D (6 bases). Trimming shortened V by 0 bases and J by 5 bases, and 11 bases separated the two germline ends. The CDR3 totals 15 residues. Germline V gene lookup returns CDR1 SGDLS and CDR2 YYNGEE. The CDR3 protein is CASSVGGRVTGELFF. The CDR3, as DNA: TGTGCCAGCAGCGTAGGGGGGCGTGTGACCGGGGAGCTGTTTTTT. Full variable domain (outside the CDR3, taken from reference TRBV9 and TRBJ2-2): DSGVTQTPKHLITATGQRVTLRCSPRSGDLSVYWYQQSLDQGLQFLIQYYNGEERAKGNILERFSAQQFPDLHSELNLSSLELGDSALYFCASSVGGRVTGELFFGEGSRLTVL.

This clonotype was seen at least ten times. This chain links TRBV6-1 with TRBJ1-2, with TRBD1 identical over 8 bases. V was clipped by 5 bases and J by 4 bases; unmatched bases: 12. CDR1 and CDR2 from the germline V gene are MNHNS and SASEGT. CDR3 length equals 16 residues. DNA of the CDR3: TGTGCCAGCAGTCCTCTTTCAGGGGGCGGCGGCTATGGCTACACCTTC. Translation: CASSPLSGGGGYGYTF.

There are a few counts of this clonotype. The CDR3, as DNA: TGTGCCAGCAGCTCAGGGTGGAGCAGGGACCCTGGGACCCAGTACTTC. It yields the protein CASSSGWSRDPGTQYF. The chain combines TRBV7-9 with TRBJ2-5, with D tentatively TRBD1 or TRBD2 (5 bases each). V lost 4 bases and J 7 bases, leaving 22 bases between the germline ends. This CDR3 has 16 residues. Germline V gene data show CDR1 as SEHNR and CDR2 as FQNEAQ (reference sequence).

Concerning this clonotype: Since a far larger clone is one base different, this is likely a read error. The rearrangement links TRBV11-2 to TRBJ2-3; TRBD1 aligns across 9 bases. The DNA end lines up better with TRBJ2-5; the J call may be wrong. The germline CDR1 and CDR2 sequences are SGHAT and FQNNGV. The CDR3 has 17 residues. Here the CDR3 DNA reads TGTGCCAGCAGCCTCCATTACACAGGGGGCAATAGTCAGACCCAGTACTTC. Protein sequence: CASSLHYTGGNSQTQYF.

This clonotype has a count of ten or more. This chain uses TRBV3-1 with TRBJ2-5; maybe TRBD1 (5 bases). The CDR3 runs 12 residues. CDR1 LGHDT and CDR2 YNNKEL come from the germline V gene (reference sequence). V lost 4 bases and J 5 bases, leaving 8 bases between the germline ends. This CDR3 reads CASSLGVETQYF. CDR3 in DNA: TGTGCCAGCAGCCTAGGGGTGGAGACCCAGTACTTC.

The chain carries TRBV7-6 and TRBJ2-3; D call uncertain. The CDR3 totals 12 residues. Between the trimmed V and J ends, which lost 1 base and 7 bases, there was a span of 6 bases. Per the germline V gene, CDR1 is SGHVS and CDR2 is FNYEAQ. CDR3 amino acids: CASSLVVYTQYF. The CDR3 bases are TGTGCCAGCAGCTTAGTAGTCTATACGCAGTATTTT.

This clonotype was seen at least ten times. The rearrangement links TRBV6-1 to TRBJ1-2, with a weak D call TRBD1 (6 bases). Per the germline V gene, CDR1 is MNHNS and CDR2 is SASEGT. This CDR3 comprises 16 residues. V lost 3 bases, J lost 8 bases, and 22 bases lay in between. This chain's CDR3 is CASSDWLRTDRRGYTF. For the CDR3, the DNA is TGTGCCAGCAGTGATTGGCTTAGGACCGACAGGAGGGGCTACACCTTC.